This T cell receptor (beta chain) was recovered during a study of early T cells in non-severe SARS-CoV-2 infection (dated by TCRdb to the early 2020s). Regarding the complete study: Bulk RNA from unsorted whole blood was used for TCR sequencing, so alpha and beta chains could not be paired.

Study-wide findings and limitations: Matching against VDJdb was skewed toward anti-spike CD8 responses, likely underestimated virus-specific expansions, and missed private and CD4 specificities.

Libraries were built with 5' RACE. TCRdb shows the sequencer as NextSeq 500. In the TCR library protocol, unique molecular identifiers were attached to individual cDNA molecules to correct for PCR bias and sequencing error. Both TCR alpha and beta chains were sequenced, and tight co-correlation was observed between alpha and beta sequence abundances in each sample. As for the original processing: Decombinator V4 was used to annotate TCR sequences for V gene, J gene and CDR3. TCRs were defined as expanded if a significant change between any two time points was detected under a Poisson model with p below 0.0001. TCR abundances were normalised to the total number of TCRs sequenced per sample and expressed as counts per million. VDJdb, accessed 1 November 2021, was searched for CMV, EBV and SARS-CoV-2 annotated TCRs, with TCRs annotated for multiple antigens excluded. The public reads were quality trimmed at Q25 with fastp and then assembled into clones with MiXCR by TCRdb, keeping productive beta chains. All rows with the same CDR3 protein become a single entry with the most common DNA and genes. TCRdb assigned the V and J calls; the authors' analysis was not used. In this sample the table shows about 46,000 distinct CDR3 sequences, roughly 9.3% of which occur a single time. The ten most abundant clones make up under 15% of the sample.

Set within a cohort of healthcare workers in London, UK, this nested case-control study involved weekly PCR testing of nasopharyngeal swabs along with blood sampling. Between 23 and 31 March 2020, the week of the UK lockdown, healthcare workers were enrolled and then followed up weekly for as long as 16 weeks. This clonotype occurred many times. Its antigen specificity is not known. No clone much larger than this one lies a single base away; base qualities are absent. This sequence originates from an adult who was a healthcare worker with PCR-confirmed SARS-CoV-2 infection or an uninfected control (not recorded which). The sequenced sample was whole blood.

The CDR3 protein is CAISESSDSQYF. The DNA sequence reads TGTGCCATCAGTGAGTCTTCGGACTCGCAGTACTTC. The sequence is built from TRBV10-3 and TRBJ2-7; the D region possibly corresponds to TRBD2 (5 bases align). V lost 0 bases and J lost 9 bases; the stretch between them is 9 bases long. Looking up the germline V gene yields CDR1 ENHRY and CDR2 SYGVKD. Including the terminal cysteine and phenylalanine, the CDR3 comprises 12 residues. Here the CDR3 DNA is all that survives: 36 bases in frame from base 1.